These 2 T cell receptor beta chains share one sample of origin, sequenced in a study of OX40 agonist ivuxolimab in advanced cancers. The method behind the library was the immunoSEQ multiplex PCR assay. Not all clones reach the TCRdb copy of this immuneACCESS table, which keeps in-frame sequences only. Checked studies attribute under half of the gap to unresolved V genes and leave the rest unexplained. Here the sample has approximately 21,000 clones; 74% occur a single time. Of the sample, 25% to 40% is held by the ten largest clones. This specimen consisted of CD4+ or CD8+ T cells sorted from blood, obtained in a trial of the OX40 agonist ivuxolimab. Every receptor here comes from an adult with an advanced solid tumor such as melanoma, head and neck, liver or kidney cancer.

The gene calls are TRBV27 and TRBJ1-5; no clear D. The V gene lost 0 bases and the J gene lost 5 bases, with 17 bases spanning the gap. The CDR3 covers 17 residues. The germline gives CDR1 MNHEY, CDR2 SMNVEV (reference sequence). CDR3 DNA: TGTGCCAGCAGTTTATCCTTCGGGGATACAAGGGATCAGCCCCAGCATTTT. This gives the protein CASSLSFGDTRDQPQHF.

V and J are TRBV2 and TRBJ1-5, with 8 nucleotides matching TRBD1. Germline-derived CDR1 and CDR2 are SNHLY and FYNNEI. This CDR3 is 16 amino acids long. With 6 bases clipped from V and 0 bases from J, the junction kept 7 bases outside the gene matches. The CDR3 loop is CASSPGRGPSNQPQHF. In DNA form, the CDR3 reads TGTGCCAGCAGCCCCGGCAGGGGGCCTAGCAATCAGCCCCAGCATTTT.